A single sample is the source of the 10 T cell receptor beta chains below, sequenced in a study of immune cell composition in non-small cell lung cancer. The assay was immunoSEQ multiplex PCR, and TCRdb's table has in-frame clones only and misses some. The table has several thousand clones, about two thirds seen once; the top ten hold more than 8%. Sample: lung tumor tissue. The receptors stem from a human donor with non-small cell lung cancer.

This clone was seen a few times. V is TRBV11-2 and J is TRBJ1-2; weak D call: TRBD1 (6 bases). Trimming took 4 bases from V and 7 from J, leaving 16 bases between them. CDR1 and CDR2 from the germline V gene are SGHAT and FQNNGV. This CDR3 region has 14 residues. The CDR3 here is CASSSDLGALGYTF. The CDR3 bases are TGTGCCAGCAGCTCCGACTTGGGGGCGCTTGGCTACACCTTC.

The chain joins TRBV5-5 to TRBJ2-2, with D perhaps TRBD1 (6 bases). Germline V gene sequence: CDR1 SGHKS, CDR2 YYEKEE (reference sequence). Trimming took 2 bases from V and 1 from J, leaving 12 bases between them. The CDR3 has 16 residues. This CDR3 reads CASSFGGGWNTGELFF. DNA of the CDR3: TGTGCCAGCAGCTTCGGTGGGGGCTGGAACACCGGGGAGCTGTTTTTT.

The chain is built from TRBV19 and TRBJ1-1, with 11 nucleotides matching TRBD1. Germline V gene lookup returns CDR1 LNHDA and CDR2 SQIVND (reference sequence). After removal of 7 bases from V and 3 bases from J, the junction contained 13 bases not matched to a gene. The CDR3 sequence is 17 residues long. As DNA, the CDR3 is TGTGCCAGTACCGTACTAGGGACAGGGGGACCCTACACTGAAGCTTTCTTT. Encoded protein: CASTVLGTGGPYTEAFF.

This clone appeared a few times. V and J are TRBV5-1 and TRBJ2-2, with D unclear. Germline V gene data show CDR1 as SGHRS and CDR2 as YFSETQ. The length of the CDR3 is 14 residues. The V end lost 1 base, the J end lost 3 bases, and 7 bases lay between the germline ends. CDR3 sequence: CASSLTYHTGELFF. The CDR3, as DNA: TGCGCCAGCAGCTTGACATACCACACCGGGGAGCTGTTTTTT.

This chain joins TRBV18 and TRBJ1-4; D uncertain. Germline V lookup: CDR1 KGHSH, CDR2 LQKENI. V gave up 1 base and J gave up 4 bases, with 4 bases separating them. CDR3 length equals 13 residues. Here the CDR3 DNA reads TGTGCCAGCTCACCACTCCTTAATGAAAAACTGTTTTTT. Translated, it gives CASSPLLNEKLFF.

The V gene is TRBV29-1, the J gene TRBJ2-5, with TRBD2 matching over 7 bases. V shed 6 bases, J shed 5 bases, and the junction held 12 bases outside the gene matches. Germline V CDR1 and CDR2: SQVTM, ANQGSEA. The CDR3 is 14 amino acids. Here the CDR3 reads CSVNGLEAPETQYF. DNA for the CDR3: TGCAGCGTAAATGGACTAGAGGCCCCGGAGACCCAGTACTTC.

This clone has only a few counts. The chain carries TRBV5-4 and TRBJ1-4; D unresolved. The CDR3 sequence is 14 residues long. Deletions cut 3 bases from V and 0 bases from J, with 6 bases between. Germline V gene data show CDR1 as SGHNT and CDR2 as YYREEE (reference sequence). The CDR3 nucleotides read TGTGCCAGCAGCTCCCCTTCAACTAATGAAAAACTGTTTTTT. This gives the protein CASSSPSTNEKLFF.

The chain carries TRBV6-1 and TRBJ2-1, with D possibly being TRBD1 (6 bases). Trimming cost V 8 bases and J 5 bases, with 13 bases left between them. This CDR3 comprises 13 residues. Germline lookup yields CDR1 MNHNS and CDR2 SASEGT. CDR3 bases: TGTGCCAGCGATAACAGGGCCCACAATGAGCAGTTCTTC. Amino acid sequence: CASDNRAHNEQFF.

The chain has TRBV10-3 and TRBJ1-2, with D unresolved. The germline V and J ends were trimmed by 8 bases and 4 bases, with 11 bases remaining between them. CDR1 and CDR2 from the germline V gene are ENHRY and SYGVKD. The length of the CDR3 is 12 residues. The CDR3 nucleotides read TGTGCCATCTACGCGGAGATCTATGGCTACACCTTC. Residues: CAIYAEIYGYTF.

This clone was observed a handful of times. The chain links TRBV30 to TRBJ1-5, with unresolved D. The germline CDR1 and CDR2 sequences are GTSNPN and SVGIG (reference sequence). V was trimmed by 6 bases and J by 0 bases, leaving 6 bases between them. The CDR3 is 12 amino acids. The CDR3 loop reads CACSGSNQPQHF. DNA of the CDR3: TGTGCCTGCAGCGGTAGCAATCAGCCCCAGCATTTT.